These T cell receptor beta chains were read from a single sample in a study of blood T cell repertoires in COVID-19. Sequencing was performed with immunoSEQ multiplex PCR; in TCRdb, only in-frame clones are kept and a portion is missing. Seen here are 200,000 to 250,000 clones, roughly 84% observed once, and the top ten hold around 3.5%. Sequencing was carried out using peripheral blood. These receptors were obtained from an elderly woman with acute or convalescent COVID-19. Both conserved end residues are part of each CDR3. A D gene is named only where the DNA matches it firmly. Size is stated for part of the rows, as once, few or many counts, or as a class when the clone is expanded.

size | J | D | V | DNA | CDR3
- | TRBJ1-5 | - | TRBV27 | TGTGCCAGCAGTCCGACGACTCTCCCTAGACCGCCCCAGCATTTT | CASSPTTLPRPPQHF
- | TRBJ1-5 | TRBD1 | TRBV2 | TGTGCCAGCAGTGAGGACAGGGGTTATAGCAATCAGCCCCAGCATTTT | CASSEDRGYSNQPQHF
- | TRBJ2-2 | TRBD2 | TRBV9 | TGTGCCAGCAGCGTTGGGACTAGCGGGGGGTTTAACACCGGGGAGCTGTTTTTT | CASSVGTSGGFNTGELFF
- | TRBJ1-2 | TRBD1 | TRBV5-1 | TGCGCCAGCAGCATGGGGACAGTCAACTATGGCTACACCTTC | CASSMGTVNYGYTF
- | TRBJ2-3 | TRBD2 | TRBV4-2 | TGTGCCAGCAGCCCAATAATAGCGGGGTACACAGATACGCAGTATTTT | CASSPIIAGYTDTQYF
- | TRBJ2-2 | TRBD1 | TRBV10-3 | TGTGCCACGGATGACAGGGTTTCCGTCGCGAACACCGGGGAGCTGTTTTTT | CATDDRVSVANTGELFF
- | TRBJ1-2 | TRBD1 | TRBV28 | TGTGCCAGCAGGTCTTACCGGGACAGTGGGGGCCTTTGGTATGGCTACACCTTC | CASRSYRDSGGLWYGYTF
once | TRBJ2-7 | TRBD2 | TRBV4-1 | TGCGCCAGCAGCCAAGAAGAGAGCGGGGGGGCGTCTTCCTACGAGCAGTACTTC | CASSQEESGGASSYEQYF
- | TRBJ1-2 | - | TRBV10-3 | TGTGCCATCAGTGAGTCGAGAGGCAGCGGAGACTATGGCTACACCTTC | CAISESRGSGDYGYTF
few | TRBJ1-6 | - | TRBV2 | TGTGCCAGCACCTCCCTTTCCTATAATTCACCCCTCCACTTT | CASTSLSYNSPLHF
- | TRBJ1-1 | - | TRBV6-5 | TGTGCCAGCACTTTACGGCCAGAACCGGGCACTGAAGCTTTCTTT | CASTLRPEPGTEAFF
- | TRBJ1-2 | TRBD1 | TRBV20-1 | TGCAGGCCAGGGGGGTTAAATGGCTACACCTTC | CRPGGLNGYTF
- | TRBJ2-1 | TRBD2 | TRBV5-1 | TGCGCCAGCAGCAGCCTTAGCGGGGGGGCCTACAATGAGCAGTTCTTC | CASSSLSGGAYNEQFF
- | TRBJ2-5 | - | TRBV12-3/TRBV12-4 | TGTGCCAGCAGTTTACTTCCGGGGGAGACCCAGTACTTC | CASSLLPGETQYF
- | TRBJ1-2 | - | TRBV7-3 | TGTGCCAGCAGCCCCGCGGGGGGGAATACCTATGGCTACACCTTC | CASSPAGGNTYGYTF
once | TRBJ2-2 | - | TRBV5-1 | TGCGCCAGCAGCTTAACTATTGCGGCGGGGGAGCTGTTTTTT | CASSLTIAAGELFF
few | TRBJ1-3 | - | TRBV25-1 | TGTGCCAGCAGTGCGCTTGACAGCCTTCTAAACACCATATATTTT | CASSALDSLLNTIYF
few | TRBJ1-1 | - | TRBV28 | TGTGCCAGCAGTTTAGGTACACACCAGAACACTGAAGCTTTCTTT | CASSLGTHQNTEAFF
once | TRBJ1-3 | - | TRBV30 | TGTGCCTGGAGTGTATTAAATGGGCCTGGAAACACCATATATTTT | CAWSVLNGPGNTIYF
- | TRBJ2-7 | - | TRBV30 | TGTGCCTGGAGGCGGACTCAGACAGGGAGGCCCTACGAGCAGTACTTC | CAWRRTQTGRPYEQYF
- | TRBJ2-2 | - | TRBV10-3 | TGTGCCATCAGTGACGACACCGTGTTGAGTACCGGGGAGCTGTTTTTT | CAISDDTVLSTGELFF
once | TRBJ1-1 | - | TRBV5-6 | TGTGCCAGCAGCTGGTGGACAGCGAACACTGAAGCTTTCTTT | CASSWWTANTEAFF
- | TRBJ2-3 | TRBD1 | TRBV4-1 | TGCGCCAGCAGCCAAGAGGACAGGGCCACCTTTTATACGCAGTATTTT | CASSQEDRATFYTQYF
- | TRBJ1-5 | - | TRBV5-5 | TGTGCCAGCAGCTTTTCCGGGGCAGGGAGGTATGGCAATCAGCCCCAGCATTTT | CASSFSGAGRYGNQPQHF
- | TRBJ2-3 | TRBD2 | TRBV14 | TGTGCCACCACACTAGCGGGGTCTGATACGCAGTATTTT | CATTLAGSDTQYF
- | TRBJ1-2 | - | TRBV6-5 | TGTGCCAGCAGTTCGACAGGAGGTTACTATGGCTACACCTTC | CASSSTGGYYGYTF
- | TRBJ1-5 | TRBD1 | TRBV6-2/TRBV6-3 | TGTGCCAGCAGTCCAGGGGCTATGGGCAGGGGGCTTAATCAGCCCCAGCATTTT | CASSPGAMGRGLNQPQHF
- | TRBJ1-6 | - | TRBV4-3 | TGCGCCAGCAGCCAAGATTATGGAGGCATGGGTTCACCCCTCCACTTT | CASSQDYGGMGSPLHF
- | TRBJ2-3 | TRBD2 | TRBV7-8 | TGTGCCAGCAGCCGCCGGGCTAGCGGGGGGGTGCCCACAGATACGCAGTATTTT | CASSRRASGGVPTDTQYF
- | TRBJ1-1 | - | TRBV11-2 | TGTGCCAGCAGCTTAGCATGGAGTCCGGTCGTGAACACTGAAGCTTTCTTT | CASSLAWSPVVNTEAFF
- | TRBJ1-5 | TRBD1 | TRBV5-1 | TGCGCCAGCAGCTTGGCCCCCGGGACAGGGGAGCCCCAGCATTTT | CASSLAPGTGEPQHF
- | TRBJ2-2 | - | TRBV7-3 | TGTGCCAGCAGCTTACCCCTAGGTCTAGGCACCGGGGAGCTGTTTTTT | CASSLPLGLGTGELFF
few | TRBJ1-5 | - | TRBV28 | TGTGCCAGCAGTTCAGGGGTTAATCAGCCCCAGCATTTT | CASSSGVNQPQHF
- | TRBJ2-7 | - | TRBV18 | TGTGCCAGCTCCCAAGATAAGCCATCCGAGCAGTACTTC | CASSQDKPSEQYF
- | TRBJ2-5 | - | TRBV28 | TGTGCCAGCAGTTTCAATAACCAGCAAGAGACCCAGTACTTC | CASSFNNQQETQYF
- | TRBJ1-2 | - | TRBV5-6 | TGTGCCAGCAGCTCAGGCGAGTACGCAGCTAACTATGGCTACACCTTC | CASSSGEYAANYGYTF
once | TRBJ2-7 | - | TRBV24-1 | TGTGCCACCAGTGATTTCCAGGATTCCTCCGAGCAGTACTTC | CATSDFQDSSEQYF
- | TRBJ2-1 | TRBD2 | TRBV5-1 | TGCGCCAGCAGCTCGGGACTAGAGTTTAATGAGCAGTTCTTC | CASSSGLEFNEQFF
- | TRBJ2-5 | TRBD2 | TRBV29-1 | TGCAGCGTTGCGCAATCTAGCGGGGGGGATCAAGAGACCCAGTACTTC | CSVAQSSGGDQETQYF